Below, 27 T cell receptor beta chains from the same sample are listed, as sequenced in a study of blood T cell repertoires in COVID-19. Sequencing was performed with immunoSEQ multiplex PCR; in TCRdb, only in-frame clones are kept and a portion is missing. The table has just under 150,000 clones, approximately 87% seen once. Sequencing was performed on peripheral blood. Receptors were obtained from a man aged 45-65 years who had recovered from COVID-19.

This chain joins TRBV29-1 and TRBJ1-4; possibly TRBD1 for D (5 bases). CDR1 is SQVTM, CDR2 ANQGSEA, per germline. CDR3 length: 13 residues. V lost 4 bases and J lost 6, with 12 bases in between. CDR3 nucleotides: TGCAGCGTTGTCAGACAGTCGGATGAAAAACTGTTTTTT. Translation gives CSVVRQSDEKLFF.

This clone has only one observation. V and J are TRBV5-5 and TRBJ2-2, with 7 bases identical to TRBD1. Germline CDR1 is SGHKS and CDR2 is YYEKEE (reference sequence). CDR3 size: 15 residues. After removal of 2 bases from V and 1 base from J, the junction contained 2 bases not matched to a gene. CDR3 residues: CASSFGTENTGELFF. CDR3 nucleotide sequence: TGTGCCAGCAGCTTCGGGACAGAGAACACCGGGGAGCTGTTTTTT.

The chain carries TRBV20-1 and TRBJ2-1, with D maybe TRBD1 (7 bases). Germline V gene lookup returns CDR1 DFQATT and CDR2 SNEGSKA (reference sequence). Trimming stripped 3 bases from V and 3 bases from J, with 15 bases between. The CDR3 is 15 residues long. The CDR3 DNA reads TGCAGTGCTAGTGGCGGGACAGTTAACTACAATGAGCAGTTCTTC. This encodes CSASGGTVNYNEQFF.

This clone was observed a few times. The chain recombines TRBV29-1 with TRBJ2-5, with 8 positions matching TRBD1. Per germline, CDR1 SQVTM and CDR2 ANQGSEA. The CDR3 consists of 14 residues. DNA for the CDR3: TGCAGTGCATCCGGGACAGGTTGGTCAGAGACCCAGTACTTC. It codes for CSASGTGWSETQYF.

CDR3 loop: CASSQGVMGPDLRGSSYEQYF. The CDR3 nucleotides read TGCGCCAGCAGCCAAGGTGTAATGGGGCCCGACCTCCGGGGGAGCTCCTACGAGCAGTACTTC. The chain has TRBV4-3 and TRBJ2-7, with a possible D match to TRBD2 (6 bases). The V gene's germline CDR1 is LGHNA and CDR2 YSLEER. V was clipped by 1 base and J by 0 bases, with 28 bases between them. This CDR3 is 21 amino acids long.

This chain's CDR3 is CASSLGQSNNQPQHF. Written as DNA, the CDR3 is TGCGCCAGCAGCTTGGGACAGTCAAACAATCAGCCCCAGCATTTT. The rearrangement uses TRBV5-1 and TRBJ1-5; maybe TRBD1 (5 bases). Between the trimmed V and J ends, which lost 0 bases and 3 bases, there was a span of 10 bases. This CDR3 spans 15 amino acids. CDR1 and CDR2 (germline): SGHRS, YFSETQ.

The rearrangement uses TRBV2 and TRBJ1-2; 7 bases are shared with TRBD1. This CDR3 is 17 amino acids long. Germline V lookup: CDR1 SNHLY, CDR2 FYNNEI. The trim removed 6 bases at V and 1 base at J, leaving 14 bases unmatched. DNA of the CDR3: TGTGCCAGCAGCCTTGGGACAGCGATAAGAGATAACTATGGCTACACCTTC. It specifies CASSLGTAIRDNYGYTF.

V is TRBV27 and J is TRBJ2-1; 10 bases fit TRBD2. Germline V lookup: CDR1 MNHEY, CDR2 SMNVEV (reference sequence). CDR3 size: 18 residues. The J segment lost 2 bases and the V segment lost 5 bases, leaving 12 bases of the junction unmatched. CDR3 loop: CASSRPIRLAGTYNEQFF. The CDR3 nucleotides are TGTGCCAGCAGTCGACCCATACGACTAGCGGGTACCTACAATGAGCAGTTCTTC.

CDR3 region: CATSRGGLAGGIKNIQYF. CDR3 in DNA: TGTGCCACCAGCAGAGGTGGGCTAGCGGGGGGGATAAAAAACATTCAGTACTTC. This chain joins TRBV15 and TRBJ2-4; 12 positions match TRBD2. Trimming took 1 base from V and 4 from J; bases not matched to a gene: 8. The CDR3 length is 18 residues. Germline V gene sequence: CDR1 LNHNV, CDR2 YYDKDF (reference sequence).

V usage is TRBV19 and J usage is TRBJ2-6; 8 bases line up with TRBD1. Germline V gives CDR1 LNHDA, CDR2 SQIVND (reference sequence). The junction had 9 bases not matched to a gene; V was cut back by 0 bases and J by 2 bases. There are 19 residues in the CDR3. As DNA, the CDR3 is TGTGCCAGTAGTATAGATCTCTGGGACAGGTCGCCTGGGGCCAACGTCCTGACTTTC. This encodes CASSIDLWDRSPGANVLTF.

The chain combines TRBV7-2 with TRBJ2-5, with 8 bases lining up with TRBD2. CDR1 SGHTA and CDR2 FQGNSA come from the germline V gene. The CDR3 is 15 amino acids. The J segment lost 4 bases and the V segment lost 5 bases, leaving 9 bases of the junction unmatched. The CDR3 is CASSAARGGRETQYF. The CDR3 nucleotides read TGTGCCAGCAGCGCGGCTCGGGGGGGCCGAGAGACCCAGTACTTC.

Only a few counts were recorded for this clone. The chain carries TRBV13 and TRBJ2-3, with TRBD1 matching over 10 bases. Per the germline V gene, CDR1 is PRHDT and CDR2 is FYEKMQ (reference sequence). The junction had 16 bases not matched to a gene; V was cut back by 5 bases and J by 2 bases. This CDR3 has 19 residues. The chain's CDR3 is CASSIAWRGQGVYTDTQYF. In DNA, the CDR3 is TGTGCCAGCAGCATAGCCTGGCGTGGACAGGGGGTTTACACAGATACGCAGTATTTT.

The rearrangement uses TRBV12-5 and TRBJ2-1, with 9 bases aligning to TRBD1. The V and J ends lost 1 base and 5 bases, in that order; junction bases with no gene match: 6. The CDR3 extends over 16 amino acids. Germline values: CDR1 LGHNT, CDR2 FRNRAP. This CDR3 is CASGLASGTGNNEQFF. The CDR3 DNA is TGTGCTAGTGGTTTGGCGTCCGGGACAGGGAACAATGAGCAGTTCTTC.

V gene TRBV5-1 combines with J gene TRBJ2-7, with 9 bases that match TRBD1. CDR3 size: 15 residues. CDR1 is SGHRS and CDR2 is YFSETQ in the germline V gene. J was trimmed by 6 bases and V by 4 bases; bases with no gene match: 11. The CDR3 protein is CASSLGQGEMGEQYF. The CDR3 region has the DNA TGCGCCAGCAGCCTGGGACAGGGTGAAATGGGCGAGCAGTACTTC.

This chain joins TRBV7-2 and TRBJ1-4; 7 bases are a match to TRBD1. The CDR3 loop spans 15 amino acids. Trimming cost V 3 bases and J 3 bases; bases outside gene matches: 4. Germline V CDR1 and CDR2: SGHTA, FQGNSA. The CDR3 region is CASSLGTAPNEKLFF. The CDR3, as DNA: TGTGCCAGCAGCTTGGGGACAGCTCCTAATGAAAAACTGTTTTTT.

The chain is built from TRBV6-5 and TRBJ1-4, with no clear D. Trimming stripped 2 bases from V and 7 bases from J, with 8 bases between. The CDR3 is made up of 13 amino acids. The germline V gene has CDR1 MNHEY and CDR2 SVGAGI. The CDR3 spells CASSYGGSEKLFF. In nucleotides, the CDR3 is TGTGCCAGCAGTTACGGTGGCAGTGAAAAACTGTTTTTT.

The chain joins TRBV5-1 to TRBJ2-3, with TRBD2 identical over 15 bases. This CDR3 contains 19 residues. CDR1 is SGHRS and CDR2 is YFSETQ in the germline V gene. V shed 4 bases, J shed 4 bases, and the junction held 13 bases outside the gene matches. CDR3: CASSPYPGLAGGGPDTQYF. The CDR3 bases are TGCGCCAGCAGCCCGTACCCGGGACTAGCGGGGGGAGGTCCAGATACGCAGTATTTT.

V gene TRBV19 combines with J gene TRBJ2-3; 8 bases fit TRBD2. The CDR3 covers 16 residues. Per the germline V gene, CDR1 is LNHDA and CDR2 is SQIVND (reference sequence). After removal of 3 bases from V and 1 base from J, the junction contained 6 bases not matched to a gene. The CDR3 DNA reads TGTGCCAGTAGTATCGCGGGGGGCCGAGGCACAGATACGCAGTATTTT. Protein product: CASSIAGGRGTDTQYF. The full variable domain, completed using reference TRBV19 and TRBJ2-3, is DGGITQSPKYLFRKEGQNVTLSCEQNLNHDAMYWYRQDPGQGLRLIYYSQIVNDFQKGDIAEGYSVSREKKESFPLTVTSAQKNPTAFYLCASSIAGGRGTDTQYFGPGTRLTVL.

The V and J genes are TRBV12-3 or TRBV12-4 and TRBJ1-1, with 7 bases that match TRBD1. CDR3 length equals 13 residues. The ends lost 8 bases at V and 1 base at J; junction bases unmatched: 4. The CDR3 DNA reads as TGTGCCAGCTCCGGGACAGAGAACACTGAAGCTTTCTTT. Encoded protein: CASSGTENTEAFF.

The chain uses TRBV19 and TRBJ1-5; 7 bases map to TRBD1. Germline loops: CDR1 LNHDA, CDR2 SQIVND (reference sequence). The CDR3 sequence is 18 residues long. J gave up 4 bases and V 5 bases, and 17 bases lay outside the gene matches. CDR3 protein: CASSHSRGQPTHNQPQHF. In nucleotides, the CDR3 is TGTGCCAGTAGTCATAGCAGGGGACAGCCGACACATAATCAGCCCCAGCATTTT. Complete variable domain (other parts from reference TRBV19 and TRBJ1-5): DGGITQSPKYLFRKEGQNVTLSCEQNLNHDAMYWYRQDPGQGLRLIYYSQIVNDFQKGDIAEGYSVSREKKESFPLTVTSAQKNPTAFYLCASSHSRGQPTHNQPQHFGDGTRLSIL.

The chain uses TRBV11-3 and TRBJ1-2; maybe TRBD1 (5 bases). V lost 4 bases to trimming and J lost 13 bases, with 22 bases between them. Germline CDR1 and CDR2: SGHNT and YENEEA. The CDR3 length is 14 residues. The CDR3 region has the DNA TGTGCCAGCAGCTCAGAACCCGACAGTCCTATCTCCACCTTC. It specifies CASSSEPDSPISTF.

The V call is TRBV18, the J call TRBJ1-4; D not resolved. V dropped 5 bases and J dropped 8 bases, with 12 bases sitting between them. CDR3 length: 13 residues. Germline CDR1 KGHSH, CDR2 LQKENI. DNA for the CDR3: TGTGCCAGCTCATCAAATCCCCAAGAAAAACTGTTTTTT. It yields the protein CASSSNPQEKLFF.

The genes are TRBV5-5 and TRBJ1-2; the match to TRBD1 covers 7 bases. V lost 1 base, J lost 0 bases, and 3 bases stayed unmatched. The CDR3 is 15 amino acids. Germline V gives CDR1 SGHKS, CDR2 YYEKEE (reference sequence). The CDR3 loop reads CASSLYGTANYGYTF. CDR3 nucleotide sequence: TGTGCCAGCAGCTTGTACGGGACAGCTAACTATGGCTACACCTTC.

The CDR3 protein is CASSEPRGWGYTF. The CDR3 DNA is TGTGCCAGCAGTGAACCCAGGGGCTGGGGCTACACCTTC. The chain couples TRBV12-3 or TRBV12-4 to TRBJ1-2, with a weak D call TRBD1 (6 bases). This CDR3 is 13 amino acids long. V lost 5 bases, J lost 8 bases, and 15 bases lay in between.

The rearrangement joins TRBV4-3 to TRBJ1-2, with 9 bases identical to TRBD1. The CDR3 contains 15 residues. The V segment lost 2 bases and the J segment 5 bases; nucleotides outside the gene matches: 6. The germline gives CDR1 LGHNA, CDR2 YSLEER. CDR3 residues: CASSQSTGTGYGYTF. The CDR3 DNA follows: TGCGCCAGCAGCCAAAGTACCGGGACAGGGTATGGCTACACCTTC.

The V call is TRBV10-2, the J call TRBJ2-2; the D is unclear. Germline V lookup: CDR1 WSHSY, CDR2 SAAADI. Trimming took 0 bases from V and 6 from J, leaving 8 bases between them. The CDR3 extends over 14 amino acids. This CDR3 is CASSESVASGELFF. In DNA, the CDR3 is TGCGCCAGCAGTGAGTCTGTAGCCTCCGGGGAGCTGTTTTTT.

J is TRBJ1-2 and V is TRBV13; D ambiguous. V was shortened by 8 bases and J by 6 bases, with 22 bases between the two germline ends. In germline, CDR1 is PRHDT, CDR2 FYEKMQ (reference sequence). There are 15 residues in the CDR3. The CDR3 DNA is TGTGCCAGCCGATCCCGGGGAGCTAAAAGAGATGGCTACACCTTC. This encodes CASRSRGAKRDGYTF.